This note documents a single TCR beta chain sequence. The antigen it binds to is not known. The sample holds no much larger clone one base away, and base qualities are not on file. The data stem from a study of blood T cell repertoires in COVID-19 (dated by TCRdb to about 2020). For the study in its entirety: Samples covering the acute and convalescent phases of COVID-19 were provided by collaborators in the United States, Italy and Spain. The material from the prospective study consisted of cDNA or gDNA derived from T cells, B-cell-depleted T cells, or PBMCs. Subjects who had been exposed to COVID-19, were actively infected with it, or had recovered from it provided the deeply sampled blood TCRbeta repertoires that made up the dataset. A freely available public database, intended as a resource for researchers studying the immune response to SARS-CoV-2, is where the repertoires were released. Samples came from the ongoing ImmuneRACE study (first 160 participants) plus 1,254 subjects from 6 global collaborators. Nearly every sample came with metadata listing a de-identified subject ID, COVID-19 status, age in years and sex. HLA class I and class II types, where available, came from metadata supplied by the sample provider rather than from assay-based typing.

The immunoSEQ Assay, a bias-controlled multiplex PCR, was used to amplify TCRbeta CDR3 regions from genomic DNA. In the source study's methods: The number of nucleated cells in each sample was estimated by amplification of reference gene primers within the assay. Sequence reads were collapsed and filtered to measure the absolute abundance of every unique TCRbeta CDR3 rearrangement. Productive Simpson clonality was computed per sample as the square root of Simpson's diversity index over productive rearrangements. Not all clones reach the TCRdb copy of this immuneACCESS table, which keeps in-frame sequences only. Checked studies attribute under half of the gap to unresolved V genes and leave the rest unexplained. Clone size and the V and J calls come from that table; the DNA yielded D and trimming. The sample table holds about 360,000 clones, of which over 75% were seen once. In total, the top ten clones hold around 2% of the sample.

V is shortened by 8 bases, J by 1 base, and the region joining them spans 6 bases. From the cysteine through the phenylalanine, the CDR3 covers 11 amino acids. Just CDR3 DNA is preserved here, 33 bases in frame from base 1. Taken from the germline V gene, the CDR1 and CDR2 loops are MNHEY and SVGAGI. In the prospective study, participants were roughly 18 to 100 years old, resided in about two dozen geographic areas of the United States, and were enrolled through a virtual design. In the prospective study, cohorts were assigned on the basis of participant-reported clinical history obtained from a screening survey and a study questionnaire. Mobile phlebotomists in the prospective study collected whole blood, serum and a nasopharyngeal or oropharyngeal swab from every participant. Additional blood draws and questionnaires over an approximately two-month period could optionally be provided by prospective study participants. Blood samples from the prospective study were shipped frozen or at room temperature prior to DNA extraction.

Overall results and qualifications from the work: Clinical and demographic metadata were provided uncurated, with the amount varying by source and participant.

The sequenced material came from PBMCs or T cells enriched from blood (not recorded which). The chain uses TRBV6-5 and TRBJ2-7; no D gene can be assigned with confidence. This TCR was sampled from a woman in her forties with acute COVID-19. The CDR3 here reads CASLLSYEQYF. Here is the DNA: TGTGCCAGCCTCCTGTCCTACGAGCAGTACTTC.